This T cell receptor beta chain appears in the sequencing data of a study of shared clonotypes between healthy human individuals. Germline V gives CDR1 MNHNY, CDR2 SVGAGI (reference sequence). The CDR3 spans 15 residues. Trimming cost V 6 bases and J 1 base; bases outside gene matches: 5. The authors sequenced unsorted PBMC DNA on ten immunoSEQ deep assay plates. Generated by immunoSEQ multiplex PCR, the TCRdb table keeps only in-frame clones and is missing some. The table includes roughly 480,000 clones, around 80% detected once. Sequenced sample: PBMCs. The sequence came from a middle-aged woman in good health. Some clones in this sample may be carry-over from other donors' samples. This chain links TRBV6-6 with TRBJ2-7; 11 nucleotides align to TRBD2. The CDR3 nucleotides are TGTGCCAGCAGAACGACTAGCGGGGATTCCTACGAGCAGTACTTC. Residues: CASRTTSGDSYEQYF.